This T cell receptor (beta chain) was captured in a study of T cell responses to AZD1222 COVID-19 vaccine. TCRdb's copy holds only in-frame clones and misses some; the assay was immunoSEQ multiplex PCR. There are around 130,000 clones in the sample; about 89% occur only once, and around 6.9% lies in the top ten. Broader study findings: Repertoires were sampled only after the peak T cell response. Donors in the cohort were predominantly white British and more often female, and clonal diversity was possibly underestimated. Spike-specific TCR breadth and depth rose after two AZD1222 doses. Only a handful of people who got AZD1222 tested seropositive at baseline.

On this clone: The antigen is undetermined.

Looked up from germline, CDR1 is SNHLY and CDR2 is FYNNEI. Trimming left V 8 bases short and J 8 bases short, with 10 bases between. The length of the CDR3 is 11 residues. The receptor was isolated from an adult who received the MenACWY meningococcal vaccine as a control. The sample here was peripheral blood, taken 28 days after the second dose of the MenACWY control vaccine. The J gene is TRBJ2-1, the V gene TRBV2; tentative D call: TRBD2 (6 bases). The CDR3: CASREFDEQFF. The DNA for the CDR3 is TGTGCCAGCCGGGAGTTCGATGAGCAGTTCTTC.